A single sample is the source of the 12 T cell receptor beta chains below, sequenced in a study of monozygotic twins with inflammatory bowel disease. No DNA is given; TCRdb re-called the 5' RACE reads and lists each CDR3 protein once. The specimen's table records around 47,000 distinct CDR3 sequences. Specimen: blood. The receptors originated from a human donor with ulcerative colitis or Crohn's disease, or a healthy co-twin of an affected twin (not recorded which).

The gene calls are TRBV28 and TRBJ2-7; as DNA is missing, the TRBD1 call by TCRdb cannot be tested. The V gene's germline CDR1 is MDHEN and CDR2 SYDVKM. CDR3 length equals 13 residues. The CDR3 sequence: CASSLGQLYEQYF.

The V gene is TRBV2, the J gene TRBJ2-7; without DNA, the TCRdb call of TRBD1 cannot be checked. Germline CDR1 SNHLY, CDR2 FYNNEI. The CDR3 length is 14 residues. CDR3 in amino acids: CASSGPTPGTEQYF.

The CDR3 sequence: CSVVSVAGQSLYEQYF. J is TRBJ2-7 and V is TRBV29-1; there is no DNA to check the TCRdb D call of TRBD1. The germline V gene has CDR1 SQVTM and CDR2 ANQGSEA. This CDR3 has 16 amino acids.

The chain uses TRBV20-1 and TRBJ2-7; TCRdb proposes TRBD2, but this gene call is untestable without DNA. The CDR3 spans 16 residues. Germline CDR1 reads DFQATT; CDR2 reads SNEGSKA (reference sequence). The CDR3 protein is CSAGGLAYPKTYEQYF.

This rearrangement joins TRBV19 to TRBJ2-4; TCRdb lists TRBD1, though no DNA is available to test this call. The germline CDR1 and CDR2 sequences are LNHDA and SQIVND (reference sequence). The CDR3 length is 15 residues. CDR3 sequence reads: CASSIAQGPKNMQYF.

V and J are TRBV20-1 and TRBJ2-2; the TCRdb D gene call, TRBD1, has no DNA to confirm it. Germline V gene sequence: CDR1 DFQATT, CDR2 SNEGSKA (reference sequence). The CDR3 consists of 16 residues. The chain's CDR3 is CSARTYLQGHGGELFF.

CDR3 region: CSARSYEEGLNTEAFF. This chain uses TRBV20-1 with TRBJ1-1. Germline V gives CDR1 DFQATT, CDR2 SNEGSKA (reference sequence). The CDR3 loop spans 16 amino acids.

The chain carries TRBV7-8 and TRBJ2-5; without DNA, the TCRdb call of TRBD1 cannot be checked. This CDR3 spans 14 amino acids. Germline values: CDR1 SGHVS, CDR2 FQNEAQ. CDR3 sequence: CASSQGGRGETQYF.

CDR3 sequence: CASSLAATSKETQYF. The chain has TRBV5-1 and TRBJ2-5. The CDR3 has 15 amino acids. Germline V gene sequence: CDR1 SGHRS, CDR2 YFSETQ.

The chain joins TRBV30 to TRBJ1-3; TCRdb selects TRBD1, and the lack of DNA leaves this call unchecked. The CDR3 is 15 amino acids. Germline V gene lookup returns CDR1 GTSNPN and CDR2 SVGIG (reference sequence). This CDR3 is CAWSVGGGTGNTIYF.

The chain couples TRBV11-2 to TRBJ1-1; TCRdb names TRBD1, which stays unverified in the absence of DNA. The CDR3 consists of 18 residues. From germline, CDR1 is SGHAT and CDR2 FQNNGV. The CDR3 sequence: CASSLIWRTVGPNTEAFF.

CDR3 in amino acids: CASSLEDNNEQFF. The rearrangement joins TRBV5-5 to TRBJ2-1. Germline values: CDR1 SGHKS, CDR2 YYEKEE (reference sequence). The CDR3 totals 13 residues.